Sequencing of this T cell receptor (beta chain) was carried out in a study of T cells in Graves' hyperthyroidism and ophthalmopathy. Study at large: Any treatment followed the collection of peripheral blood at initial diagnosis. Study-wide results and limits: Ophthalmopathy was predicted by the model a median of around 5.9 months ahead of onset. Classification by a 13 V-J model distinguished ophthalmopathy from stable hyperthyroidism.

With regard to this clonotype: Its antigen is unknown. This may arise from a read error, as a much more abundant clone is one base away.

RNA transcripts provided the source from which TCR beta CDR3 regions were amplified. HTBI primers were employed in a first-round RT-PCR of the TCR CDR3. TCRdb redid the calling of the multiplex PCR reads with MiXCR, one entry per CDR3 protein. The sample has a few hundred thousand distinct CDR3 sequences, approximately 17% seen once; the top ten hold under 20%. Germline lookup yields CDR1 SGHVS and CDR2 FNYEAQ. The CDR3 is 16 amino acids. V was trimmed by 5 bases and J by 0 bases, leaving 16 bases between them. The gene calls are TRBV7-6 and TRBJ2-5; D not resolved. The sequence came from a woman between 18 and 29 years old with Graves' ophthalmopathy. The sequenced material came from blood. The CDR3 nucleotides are TGTGCCAGCAGCCCGACAAAAGGACGAAACCAAGAGACCCAGTACTTC. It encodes CASSPTKGRNQETQYF.